Included here is one T cell receptor beta chain sequence, with context. The V and J ends lost 4 bases and 5 bases respectively, with 12 bases between them. This CDR3 has 14 amino acids. Per germline, CDR1 SNHLY and CDR2 FYNNEI. This record comes from a study of blood T cell repertoires in COVID-19. The table came from immunoSEQ multiplex PCR; TCRdb's copy has only in-frame clones and leaves some out. The data contain 350,000 to 450,000 clones, roughly 85% of them singletons. The chain couples TRBV2 to TRBJ1-5, with no clear D. The sequenced sample was peripheral blood. The sequence was collected from a woman aged 18-35 years with acute or convalescent COVID-19. CDR3 amino acids: CASSVTSTHQPQHF. Written as DNA, the CDR3 is TGTGCCAGCAGTGTAACAAGTACCCATCAGCCCCAGCATTTT.